One T cell receptor beta chain is described in this entry. The V end lost 4 bases, the J end lost 4 bases, and 11 bases lay between the germline ends. Germline V gene data show CDR1 as SQVTM and CDR2 as ANQGSEA. The CDR3 has 12 residues. This specimen comes from a study of blood T cell repertoires in COVID-19. Produced via immunoSEQ multiplex PCR; TCRdb's table is partial and in-frame only. The repertoire holds around 230,000 clones, with approximately 82% as singletons. Participants, roughly 18 to 90 years old, spanned about 26 US areas. The sample comprised PBMCs or T cells enriched from blood (not recorded which). J is TRBJ2-7 and V is TRBV29-1, with D perhaps TRBD1 (5 bases). The TCR was taken from a middle-aged man who had recovered from COVID-19. CDR3 region: CSVGQGRYEQYF. The CDR3 nucleotides read TGCAGCGTTGGGCAGGGAAGGTACGAGCAGTACTTC.